The 10 T cell receptor beta chains reported below all come from one sample, sequenced in a study of low-dose radiotherapy and immunotherapy resistance in tumors. TRAV- and TRBV-specific primers were used for first-strand cDNA, which covered alpha and beta chains. With a constant-region primer and a V-primer adapter, TCRs were subjected to approximately 21 PCR cycles of amplification. TCRdb recomputed calls from the reads with MiXCR, one row per CDR3 protein. The sample has about 60,000 distinct CDR3 sequences, almost 25% seen once. Time point here: before trial treatment. The sequences come from PBMCs, collected before treatment. Source of these receptors: a male donor with prostate cancer.

This clonotype showed up many times. The chain carries TRBV29-1 and TRBJ2-5; D is perhaps TRBD2 (6 bases). The V end was cut by 4 bases, the J end by 2 bases, with 20 bases between. CDR3 length: 16 amino acids. Germline V gene sequence: CDR1 SQVTM, CDR2 ANQGSEA. This CDR3 reads CSVVKVWGSGQETQYF. The CDR3 DNA sequence: TGCAGCGTTGTTAAAGTATGGGGGAGCGGGCAAGAGACCCAGTACTTC.

This clonotype has at least ten counts. V and J are TRBV19 and TRBJ2-7; D may be TRBD1 (6 bases). Germline lookup yields CDR1 LNHDA and CDR2 SQIVND (reference sequence). The V end was cut by 2 bases, the J end by 2 bases, with 10 bases between. This CDR3 is 14 amino acids long. CDR3 loop: CASSITDRPYEQYF. CDR3 sequence (DNA): TGTGCCAGTAGTATAACGGACAGACCCTACGAGCAGTACTTC.

Many counts were recorded for this clonotype. The V call is TRBV4-1, the J call TRBJ2-1; no clear D gene. Germline CDR1 MGHRA, CDR2 YSYEKL. The V end was cut by 3 bases, the J end by 13 bases, with 13 bases between. This CDR3 is built from 12 residues. CDR3: CASSHTSQVQFF. CDR3 bases: TGCGCCAGCAGCCATACGTCCCAGGTTCAGTTCTTC.

This clonotype was observed many times. The chain employs TRBV13 and TRBJ2-1, with 9 bases fitting TRBD2. After removal of 5 bases from V and 2 bases from J, the junction contained 4 bases not matched to a gene. CDR3 length equals 15 residues. Germline V CDR1 and CDR2: PRHDT, FYEKMQ (reference sequence). The CDR3 region is CASSLAGSTYNEQFF. In DNA, the CDR3 is TGTGCCAGCAGCCTAGCGGGGTCGACCTACAATGAGCAGTTCTTC.

This chain joins TRBV5-4 and TRBJ2-1; 9 bases fit TRBD2. The germline V gene has CDR1 SGHNT and CDR2 YYREEE (reference sequence). The CDR3 is made up of 19 amino acids. The ends lost 4 bases at V and 1 base at J; junction bases unmatched: 15. In DNA form, the CDR3 reads TGTGCCAGCAGCCCAACCCCGGGACAGAGCGGGGGGTCCTACAATGAGCAGTTCTTC. It specifies CASSPTPGQSGGSYNEQFF.

This clonotype came up a few times. The V gene is TRBV2, the J gene TRBJ1-5; D is uncertain. Germline CDR1 is SNHLY and CDR2 is FYNNEI. V shed 5 bases and J shed 4 bases, with 15 bases lying between them. This CDR3 region has 15 residues. CDR3 bases: TGTGCCAGCAGTACCTGGTTGGGAGGGAATCAGCCCCAGCATTTT. It yields the protein CASSTWLGGNQPQHF.

Remarks on this clonotype: A read error likely explains this, since a far larger clone differs by one base. The rearrangement joins TRBV5-3 to TRBJ2-1, with a tentative D call TRBD1 (7 bases). TRBV5-3 is noted as an ORF with a role that remains uncertain. There are 16 residues in the CDR3. CDR3 protein: CASSFRGDPSPTEQFF. CDR3 nucleotide sequence: TGTGCCAGCAGCTTCAGGGGGGACCCTTCGCCTACCGAGCAGTTCTTC.

This clonotype was detected ten times or more. V and J are TRBV18 and TRBJ2-3; 8 bases map to TRBD2. The CDR3 is 17 residues long. In germline, CDR1 is KGHSH, CDR2 LQKENI. The V and J ends lost 3 bases and 2 bases, in that order; junction bases with no gene match: 10. The CDR3 reads CASSPQQGLVATDTQYF. CDR3 nucleotide sequence: TGTGCCAGCTCACCCCAACAGGGACTAGTTGCCACAGATACGCAGTATTTT. Combining the CDR3 with reference TRBV18 and TRBJ2-3 gives the whole variable domain NAGVMQNPRHLVRRRGQEARLRCSPMKGHSHVYWYRQLPEEGLKFMVYLQKENIIDESGMPKERFSAEFPKEGPSILRIQQVVRGDSAAYFCASSPQQGLVATDTQYFGPGTRLTVL.

Of note for this clonotype: With only one base between it and a far larger clone, this is likely a read error. The chain couples TRBV6-2 or TRBV6-3 to TRBJ2-1; D assignment may be TRBD1 or TRBD2 (5 bases each). CDR3 length: 11 amino acids. The V gene lost 5 bases and the J gene lost 13 bases, with 12 bases spanning the gap. Germline V lookup: CDR1 MNHEY, CDR2 SVGEGT. The CDR3: CASSEVGTQFF. The CDR3 nucleotides are TGTGCCAGCAGTGAAGTGGGGACCCAGTTCTTC.

This clonotype was seen repeatedly, ten times or more. The rearrangement joins TRBV28 to TRBJ2-5; a weak D match, TRBD2 (6 bases). Germline CDR1 reads MDHEN; CDR2 reads SYDVKM. The CDR3 extends over 15 amino acids. Trimming cost V 6 bases and J 1 base, with 15 bases left between them. Here the CDR3 DNA reads TGTGCCAGCAGCCTCTCCGTCGGGGGCCAAGAGACCCAGTACTTC. It yields the protein CASSLSVGGQETQYF.